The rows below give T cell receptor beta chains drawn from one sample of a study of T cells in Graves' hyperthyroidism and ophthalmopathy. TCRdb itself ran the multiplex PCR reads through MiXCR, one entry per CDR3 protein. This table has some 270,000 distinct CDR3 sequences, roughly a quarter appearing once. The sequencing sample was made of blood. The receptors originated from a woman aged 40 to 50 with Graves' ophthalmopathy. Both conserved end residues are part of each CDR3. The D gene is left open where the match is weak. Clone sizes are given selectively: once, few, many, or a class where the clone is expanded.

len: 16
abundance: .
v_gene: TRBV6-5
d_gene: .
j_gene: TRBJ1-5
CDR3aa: CASSLDWTARNQPQHF
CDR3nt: TGTGCCAGCAGTTTGGACTGGACAGCCCGGAATCAGCCCCAGCATTTT

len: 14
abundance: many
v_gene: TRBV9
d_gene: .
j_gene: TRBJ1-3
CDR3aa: CASSVGWSANTIYF
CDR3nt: TGTGCCAGCAGCGTCGGATGGTCTGCAAACACCATATATTTT

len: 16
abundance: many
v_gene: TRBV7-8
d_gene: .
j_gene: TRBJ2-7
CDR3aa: CASSLVGRGISYEQYF
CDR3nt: TGTGCCAGCAGCTTAGTGGGGAGGGGGATCTCCTACGAGCAGTACTTC

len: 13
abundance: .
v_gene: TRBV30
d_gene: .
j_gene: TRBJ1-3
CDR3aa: CAWNRVVGNTIYF
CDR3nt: TGTGCCTGGAATCGGGTAGTTGGAAACACCATATATTTT

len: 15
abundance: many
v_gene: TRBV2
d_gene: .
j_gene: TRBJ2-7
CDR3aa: CASSEQAGRVHEQYF
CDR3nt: TGTGCCAGCAGTGAACAAGCAGGGAGAGTCCACGAGCAGTACTTC

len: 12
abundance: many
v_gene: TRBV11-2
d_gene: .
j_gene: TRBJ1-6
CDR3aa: CASGQLNSPLHF
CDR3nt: TGTGCCAGCGGACAGCTCAATTCACCCCTCCACTTT

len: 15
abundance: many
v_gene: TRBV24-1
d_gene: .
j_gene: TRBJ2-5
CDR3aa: CATSDQGTIQETQYF
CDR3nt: TGTGCCACCAGTGACCAAGGGACCATCCAAGAGACCCAGTACTTC

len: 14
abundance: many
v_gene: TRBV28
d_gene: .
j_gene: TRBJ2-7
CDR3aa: CASSPNLQGYEQYF
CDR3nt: TGTGCCAGCAGTCCAAATCTACAGGGCTACGAGCAGTACTTC

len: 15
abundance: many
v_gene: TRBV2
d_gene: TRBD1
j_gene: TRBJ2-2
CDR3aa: CASRAGTGATGELFF
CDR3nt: TGTGCCAGCAGGGCCGGGACAGGGGCCACCGGGGAGCTGTTTTTT

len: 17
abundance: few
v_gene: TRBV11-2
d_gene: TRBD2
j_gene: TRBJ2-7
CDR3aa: CASSFRLAGELSYEQYF
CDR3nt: TGTGCCAGCAGCTTCCGACTAGCGGGAGAGCTCTCCTACGAGCAGTACTTC

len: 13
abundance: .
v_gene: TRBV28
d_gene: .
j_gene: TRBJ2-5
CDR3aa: CASSLGIGRIKYF
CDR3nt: TGTGCCAGCAGTTTAGGCATAGGACGGATAAAGTACTTC

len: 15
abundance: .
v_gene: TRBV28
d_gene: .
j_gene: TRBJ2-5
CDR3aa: CASSLGRGRLETQYF
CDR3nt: TGTGCCAGCAGTTTAGGGAGGGGGCGCTTAGAGACCCAGTACTTC

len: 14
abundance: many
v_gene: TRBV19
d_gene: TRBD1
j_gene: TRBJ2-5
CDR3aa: CASKPDRGRETQYF
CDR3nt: TGTGCCAGTAAGCCGGACAGGGGAAGGGAGACCCAGTACTTC

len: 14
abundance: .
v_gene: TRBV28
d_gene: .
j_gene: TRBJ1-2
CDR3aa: CASRELVSDYGYTF
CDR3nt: TGTGCCAGCAGGGAACTGGTTTCGGACTATGGCTACACCTTC

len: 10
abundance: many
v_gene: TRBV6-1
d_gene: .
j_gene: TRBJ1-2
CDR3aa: CATRRDGYTF
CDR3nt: TGTGCCACCCGGAGGGATGGCTACACCTTC

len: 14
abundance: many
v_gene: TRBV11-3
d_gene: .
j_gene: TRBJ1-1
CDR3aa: CASSLPRWNTEAFF
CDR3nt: TGTGCCAGCAGCTTACCCCGCTGGAACACTGAAGCTTTCTTT

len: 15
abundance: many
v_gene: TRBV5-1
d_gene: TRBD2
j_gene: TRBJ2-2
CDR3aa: CASSTSGLNTGELFF
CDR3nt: TGCGCCAGCAGCACTAGCGGGCTGAACACCGGGGAGCTGTTTTTT

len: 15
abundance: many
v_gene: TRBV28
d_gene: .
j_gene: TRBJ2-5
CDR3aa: CASSSPRDIQETQYF
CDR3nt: TGTGCCAGCAGTTCCCCGCGGGACATTCAAGAGACCCAGTACTTC

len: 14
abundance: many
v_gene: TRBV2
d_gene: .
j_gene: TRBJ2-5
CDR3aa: CASSGGISRETQYF
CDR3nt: TGTGCCAGCAGTGGGGGAATTAGCCGGGAGACCCAGTACTTC

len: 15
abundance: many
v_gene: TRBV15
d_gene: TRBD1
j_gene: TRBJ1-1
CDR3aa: CATSRTGTANTEAFF
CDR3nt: TGTGCCACCAGCAGAACCGGGACAGCGAACACTGAAGCTTTCTTT

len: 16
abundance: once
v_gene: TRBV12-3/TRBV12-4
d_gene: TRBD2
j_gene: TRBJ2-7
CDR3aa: CASTVWSGGPGYQQYF
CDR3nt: TGTGCCAGCACCGTATGGAGCGGGGGGCCCGGGTACCAGCAGTACTTC

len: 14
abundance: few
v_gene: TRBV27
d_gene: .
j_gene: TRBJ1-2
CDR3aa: CASSLSGGTNGYTF
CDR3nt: TGTGCCAGCAGTTTATCGGGGGGGACAAATGGCTACACCTTC

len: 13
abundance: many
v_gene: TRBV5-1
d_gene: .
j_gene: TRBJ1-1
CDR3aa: CASSLAFRAEAFF
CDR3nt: TGCGCCAGCAGCTTGGCGTTCAGGGCTGAAGCTTTCTTT